What follows are 10 T cell receptor beta chains derived from one specimen sequenced in a study of beta chain features in type 1 diabetes. The authors reverse transcribed all of the isolated RNA, so sequencing captured expressed TCRB transcripts. Using immunoSEQ multiplex PCR, the repertoire was profiled, and TCRdb retains in-frame clones only, with some absent. The sample records 150,000 to 200,000 clones, less than 9.5% being singletons. The sample taken for sequencing was central memory CD4+ T cells from blood. Source of these receptors: a woman in her late teens or twenties in good health.

The gene calls are TRBV6-1 and TRBJ1-1, with 7 bases aligning to TRBD1. Germline V lookup: CDR1 MNHNS, CDR2 SASEGT. V shed 6 bases, J shed 6 bases, and the junction held 7 bases outside the gene matches. CDR3 length equals 13 residues. This chain's CDR3 is CASSSGQDAEAFF. CDR3 DNA: TGTGCCAGCAGCTCCGGACAGGACGCTGAAGCTTTCTTT.

The table lists this clone with a few counts. The gene calls are TRBV9 and TRBJ1-2; D is undetermined. Germline CDR1 is SGDLS and CDR2 is YYNGEE. The V end was cut by 4 bases, the J end by 8 bases, with 18 bases between. The CDR3 covers 14 residues. The CDR3 is CASSTSSMSGGYTF. CDR3 DNA: TGTGCCAGCAGCACCTCATCTATGTCGGGAGGCTACACCTTC.

There are a few counts of this clone. This chain uses TRBV5-1 with TRBJ2-3, with TRBD1 matching over 9 bases. Germline V CDR1 and CDR2: SGHRS, YFSETQ. V lost 2 bases, J lost 4 bases, and 5 bases stayed unmatched. The CDR3 covers 15 residues. As DNA, the CDR3 is TGCGCCAGCAGCTTAGGGGACAGGGACGCAGATACGCAGTATTTT. Translated: CASSLGDRDADTQYF.

The chain carries TRBV18 and TRBJ2-7, with D uncertain. This CDR3 contains 12 residues. CDR1 and CDR2 (germline): KGHSH, LQKENI. V was trimmed by 6 bases and J by 3 bases, leaving 9 bases between them. The CDR3 region has the DNA TGTGCCAGCTCCCCGAACTACTACGAGCAGTACTTC. Translation: CASSPNYYEQYF.

This clone was counted only a few times. The genes are TRBV18 and TRBJ1-6, with TRBD1 matching over 9 bases. Germline V gene lookup returns CDR1 KGHSH and CDR2 LQKENI. V dropped 4 bases and J dropped 8; count of bases not matched to a gene: 6. The CDR3 consists of 15 residues. DNA of the CDR3: TGTGCCAGCTCACGGGACAGGGCTGGGGATTCACCCCTCCACTTT. This gives the protein CASSRDRAGDSPLHF.

This clone was detected only a few times. The rearrangement uses TRBV18 and TRBJ2-4, with a weak D call TRBD1 (6 bases). Between the trimmed V and J ends, which lost 2 bases and 7 bases, there was a span of 15 bases. Germline values: CDR1 KGHSH, CDR2 LQKENI. This CDR3 contains 15 residues. The CDR3 reads CASSPGSGVMNIQYF. CDR3 bases: TGTGCCAGCTCACCAGGATCAGGGGTCATGAACATTCAGTACTTC.

This clone was counted a few times. The gene calls are TRBV10-1 and TRBJ1-2; no clear D gene. Between the trimmed V and J ends, which lost 0 bases and 2 bases, there was a span of 4 bases. This CDR3 comprises 13 residues. Germline loops: CDR1 WNHNN, CDR2 SYGVQD (reference sequence). The DNA for the CDR3 is TGCGCCAGCAGTGAGTCGGCAAACTATGGCTACACCTTC. It encodes CASSESANYGYTF.

This clone has more than one count but fewer than ten. The rearrangement links TRBV5-4 to TRBJ2-7, with D perhaps TRBD1 (5 bases). The CDR3 runs to 13 residues. Trimming cost V 3 bases and J 3 bases, with 10 bases left between them. CDR1 and CDR2 from the germline V gene are SGHNT and YYREEE (reference sequence). The DNA of the CDR3 is TGTGCCAGCAGCTGGGGTGACAGCTACGAGCAGTACTTC. It codes for CASSWGDSYEQYF.

Details on this clone: Distinct nucleotide sequences in the sample also encode this CDR3. V gene TRBV29-1 combines with J gene TRBJ1-1; TRBD1 aligns across 11 bases. CDR3 size: 16 residues. Germline V CDR1 and CDR2: SQVTM, ANQGSEA. The ends lost 7 bases at V and 5 bases at J; junction bases unmatched: 15. The CDR3 loop reads CSAGGGGDRGETEAFF. The CDR3 region has the DNA TGCAGCGCTGGGGGCGGAGGGGACAGGGGGGAAACTGAAGCTTTCTTT.

The chain combines TRBV4-1 with TRBJ2-7; possibly TRBD2 for D (5 bases). The CDR3 length is 14 residues. The germline V gene encodes CDR1 MGHRA and CDR2 YSYEKL. V lost 1 base and J 4 bases, leaving 11 bases between the germline ends. The CDR3: CASSQVEEGYEQYF. CDR3 nucleotides: TGCGCCAGCAGCCAAGTAGAAGAGGGTTACGAGCAGTACTTC.